The clone carrying this T cell receptor (beta chain) has a count of ten or more. Its antigen is still unknown. CDR3 length: 15 amino acids. V trimming: 0 bases; J trimming: 5 bases; junction bases outside the gene matches: 4. Looked up from germline, CDR1 is SGDLS and CDR2 is YYNGEE. This sample's time point: longitudinal time-point 1 (baseline). The unsorted libraries were prepared from 2 million PBMCs (stored at -80 C). 5'RACE with 10-nucleotide random UMIs generated the cDNA. From the 5' RACE reads, TCRdb called clonotypes with MiXCR, one entry per CDR3 protein. The sample shows tens of thousands of distinct CDR3 sequences, roughly 15% of them seen only once. These data come from a study of neurological immune-mediated disorders. Study observations and caveats: Multiple sclerosis, the disease with the least TCR clonal expansion, fell below healthy controls, whereas HTLV-1-associated myelopathy showed the most.

The source is a female donor with HTLV-1-associated myelopathy (HAM/TSP). Source material: PBMCs. The chain couples TRBV9 to TRBJ2-1; 8 positions agree with TRBD2. The CDR3: CASSVAGGRNNEQFF. CDR3 coding DNA: TGTGCCAGCAGCGTAGCGGGGGGGCGAAACAATGAGCAGTTCTTC.